Each of the 24 T cell receptor beta chains below was sequenced from the same sample in a study of blood T cell repertoires in COVID-19. TCRdb's copy holds only in-frame clones and misses some; the assay was immunoSEQ multiplex PCR. The profile covers some 120,000 clones, with around 77% appearing a single time and 7.9% taken by the ten largest. Sequenced material: peripheral blood. Receptors originate from a human donor in a cohort sampled during active COVID-19.

The chain has TRBV7-9 and TRBJ2-5, with D perhaps matching TRBD2 (5 bases). Between the trimmed V and J ends, which lost 1 base and 5 bases, there was a span of 17 bases. The length of the CDR3 is 16 residues. Germline values: CDR1 SEHNR, CDR2 FQNEAQ (reference sequence). The CDR3: CASSLEGLRDYETQYF. Here the CDR3 DNA reads TGTGCCAGCAGCTTAGAAGGTTTACGGGATTACGAGACCCAGTACTTC.

V usage is TRBV5-6 and J usage is TRBJ2-7; a weak D match, TRBD2 (5 bases). The ends were cut back, 2 bases at V and 3 bases at J, with 12 bases in the middle. CDR3 length: 14 residues. Germline CDR1 SGHDT, CDR2 YYEEEE. The CDR3: CASSFPRRDYEQYF. The CDR3 DNA reads TGTGCCAGCAGCTTCCCACGACGGGACTACGAGCAGTACTTC.

The chain joins TRBV7-6 to TRBJ2-5, with TRBD2 matching over 12 bases. The V and J ends lost 1 base and 2 bases, in that order; junction bases with no gene match: 2. This CDR3 contains 16 residues. Germline V gene lookup returns CDR1 SGHVS and CDR2 FNYEAQ. The CDR3 DNA reads as TGTGCCAGCAGCTTAGGGCTAGCGGGAGGGCAAGAGACCCAGTACTTC. This gives the protein CASSLGLAGGQETQYF. The complete variable domain, with remaining parts taken from reference TRBV7-6 and TRBJ2-5, reads GAGVSQSPRYKVTKRGQDVALRCDPISGHVSLYWYRQALGQGPEFLTYFNYEAQQDKSGLPNDRFSAERPEGSISTLTIQRTEQRDSAMYRCASSLGLAGGQETQYFGPGTRLLVL.

The V and J genes are TRBV2 and TRBJ1-1, with 7 bases fitting TRBD1. The CDR3 sequence is 13 residues long. Germline-derived CDR1 and CDR2 are SNHLY and FYNNEI. The V segment lost 7 bases and the J segment 3 bases; nucleotides outside the gene matches: 5. The CDR3 DNA reads TGTGCCAGCATTAGGGGGCTCGACACTGAAGCTTTCTTT. Translating gives CASIRGLDTEAFF.

The J gene is TRBJ1-3, the V gene TRBV30; 8 bases match TRBD1. V shed 0 bases and J 7 bases; nucleotides not matched to a gene: 8. Germline CDR1 and CDR2: GTSNPN and SVGIG (reference sequence). This CDR3 is built from 15 residues. The CDR3 DNA sequence: TGTGCCTGGAGTGTACAGGGGGGAGCGCCCAACACCATATATTTT. Protein product: CAWSVQGGAPNTIYF.

The chain recombines TRBV30 with TRBJ2-7, with D perhaps matching TRBD2 (6 bases). Germline CDR1 is GTSNPN and CDR2 is SVGIG (reference sequence). Trimming took off 5 bases at V and 3 bases at J, with 8 bases between the two ends. The CDR3 is made up of 11 amino acids. This chain's CDR3 is CAWSGVYEQYF. The CDR3 DNA reads TGTGCCTGGTCGGGGGTCTACGAGCAGTACTTC. Filled out from reference TRBV30 and TRBJ2-7, the complete variable domain reads SQTIHQWPATLVQPVGSPLSLECTVEGTSNPNLYWYRQAAGRGLQLLFYSVGIGQISSEVPQNLSASRPQDRQFILSSKKLLLSDSGFYLCAWSGVYEQYFGPGTRLTVT.

V and J are TRBV29-1 and TRBJ2-7; tentative D call: TRBD2 (7 bases). The V and J ends lost 2 bases and 0 bases respectively, with 17 bases between them. The CDR3 covers 16 residues. Germline lookup yields CDR1 SQVTM and CDR2 ANQGSEA. The CDR3 nucleotides are TGCAGCGTTGAACAGGGAGGGACATTGAGCTCCTACGAGCAGTACTTC. Translated: CSVEQGGTLSSYEQYF.

The CDR3 sequence is CASTVGNQGARLNEAFF. In DNA, the CDR3 is TGCGCCAGCACGGTAGGAAATCAGGGGGCAAGACTCAATGAAGCTTTCTTT. V and J are TRBV5-1 and TRBJ1-1; TRBD1 matches 8 bases. With 6 bases clipped from V and 7 bases from J, the junction kept 20 bases outside the gene matches. The length of the CDR3 is 17 residues. Germline CDR1 reads SGHRS; CDR2 reads YFSETQ.

The chain employs TRBV13 and TRBJ2-7, with D perhaps TRBD2 (5 bases). This CDR3 has 16 amino acids. Germline V gives CDR1 PRHDT, CDR2 FYEKMQ (reference sequence). V lost 4 bases and J 0 bases, leaving 16 bases between the germline ends. The CDR3 reads CASSSWEIASSYEQYF. CDR3 in DNA: TGTGCCAGCAGCTCCTGGGAGATTGCTAGCTCCTACGAGCAGTACTTC.

The count of this clone is one. This chain uses TRBV27 with TRBJ2-7; 10 bases agree with TRBD2. V dropped 5 bases and J dropped 3; count of bases not matched to a gene: 4. The germline CDR1 and CDR2 sequences are MNHEY and SMNVEV (reference sequence). This CDR3 is 14 amino acids long. The CDR3 DNA follows: TGTGCCAGCAGTCACTCTAGCGGGGGCTACGAGCAGTACTTC. Translated, it gives CASSHSSGGYEQYF.

The rearrangement uses TRBV3-1 (or the pseudogene TRBV3-2) and TRBJ1-4; 10 bases agree with TRBD1. The CDR3 runs 18 residues. Germline CDR1 is LGHDT and CDR2 is YNNKEL (reference sequence). With V trimmed by 0 bases and J by 8 bases, 12 bases remained unmatched. The CDR3 nucleotides read TGTGCCAGCAGCCAAGAAAGGGTGACAGGGGGCCTGGGGGAAAAACTGTTTTTT. Protein: CASSQERVTGGLGEKLFF.

The chain has TRBV6-5 and TRBJ1-1, with 9 bases identical to TRBD1. CDR3 length: 13 amino acids. With V trimmed by 7 bases and J by 8 bases, 8 bases remained unmatched. Germline V gene sequence: CDR1 MNHEY, CDR2 SVGAGI. Here the CDR3 DNA reads TGTGCCAGCACGACAGGGGGGGACCTGGAAGCTTTCTTT. Its translation: CASTTGGDLEAFF.

The CDR3 coding sequence is TGTGCCAGCAGCTCGGGACAGGGGGGGAGCGAGCAGTACTTC. Translated: CASSSGQGGSEQYF. The V call is TRBV21-1, the J call TRBJ2-7; the table calls TRBD1, which could not be checked here. TRBV21-1 is noted as a pseudogene. CDR3 size: 14 residues.

V is TRBV24-1 and J is TRBJ2-6; no clear D gene. This CDR3 contains 16 residues. V was pared by 2 bases and J by 0 bases, with 7 bases between. Germline lookup yields CDR1 KGHDR and CDR2 SFDVKD. The DNA of the CDR3 is TGTGCCACCAGTGATTCCCGGGTCTCTGGGGCCAACGTCCTGACTTTC. Residues: CATSDSRVSGANVLTF.

CDR3 DNA sequence: TGTGCCAGCAGCCCCGGACTTACTTATGGCTACACCTTC. This gives the protein CASSPGLTYGYTF. The rearrangement joins TRBV12-3 or TRBV12-4 to TRBJ1-2, with D unclear. This CDR3 spans 13 amino acids. Trimming left V 6 bases short and J 5 bases short, with 13 bases between.

The chain combines TRBV7-2 with TRBJ2-5; D is possibly TRBD2 (5 bases). The CDR3 runs to 14 residues. Trimming took off 10 bases at V and 2 bases at J, with 17 bases between the two ends. In germline, CDR1 is SGHTA, CDR2 FQGNSA. CDR3 loop: CATGRDPIQETQYF. The CDR3 DNA follows: TGTGCCACCGGCCGGGATCCTATTCAAGAGACCCAGTACTTC.

J is TRBJ2-7 and V is TRBV12-3 or TRBV12-4, with TRBD1 matching 7 bases. V was clipped by 0 bases and J by 11 bases; unmatched bases: 7. The CDR3 loop spans 13 amino acids. The CDR3 loop reads CASSLAGTASKYF. In DNA form, the CDR3 reads TGTGCCAGCAGTTTAGCCGGGACAGCCTCGAAGTACTTC.

The genes are TRBV2 and TRBJ2-7; 9 bases line up with TRBD2. V lost 6 bases to trimming and J lost 7 bases; unmatched junction nucleotides: 13. This CDR3 has 15 amino acids. The germline V gene has CDR1 SNHLY and CDR2 FYNNEI. The CDR3 nucleotides read TGTGCCAGCAGAAGCGGGGGGCCCTCAGTGGGAGAGCAGTACTTC. This codes for CASRSGGPSVGEQYF.

This chain joins TRBV5-6 and TRBJ1-6, with D maybe TRBD1 (6 bases). The CDR3 covers 14 residues. V dropped 4 bases and J dropped 7 bases, with 12 bases sitting between them. Germline loops: CDR1 SGHDT, CDR2 YYEEEE. The CDR3 sequence is CASSPGQQNSPLHF. In nucleotides, the CDR3 is TGTGCCAGCAGCCCCGGACAGCAGAATTCACCCCTCCACTTT.

This clone was counted only a few times. This sample includes further DNA sequences coding for the same CDR3. V gene TRBV6-5 combines with J gene TRBJ2-7; 8 bases fit TRBD1. The CDR3 extends over 14 amino acids. The V gene end was trimmed by 5 bases and the J gene end by 2 bases; junction bases not matched to a gene: 5. CDR1 is MNHEY and CDR2 is SVGAGI in the germline V gene. CDR3 sequence: CASSLGQGTYEQYF. The CDR3 region has the DNA TGTGCCAGCAGTCTCGGACAGGGAACCTACGAGCAGTACTTC.

The sample holds a few counts of this clone. The rearrangement uses TRBV11-2 and TRBJ2-1; a possible D gene is TRBD2 (5 bases). Trimming took off 5 bases at V and 9 bases at J, with 17 bases between the two ends. CDR1 SGHAT and CDR2 FQNNGV come from the germline V gene. CDR3 length: 14 residues. The CDR3 nucleotides are TGTGCCAGCAGCGGTACTAGGGCAACGCGTGAGCAGTTCTTC. The encoded protein is CASSGTRATREQFF.

Here the CDR3 DNA reads TGTGCCAGTAGTCGGTTTACTGAAGCTTTCTTT. This sequence encodes CASSRFTEAFF. V gene TRBV19 combines with J gene TRBJ1-1; D gene ambiguous. V lost 5 bases and J 5 bases, leaving 6 bases between the germline ends. The CDR3 extends over 11 amino acids. Germline CDR1 is LNHDA and CDR2 is SQIVND (reference sequence).

The chain couples TRBV6-1 to TRBJ1-2; D ambiguous. Trimming removed 1 base from V and 8 bases from J, with 23 bases in between. The germline V gene has CDR1 MNHNS and CDR2 SASEGT. CDR3 length equals 17 residues. The CDR3 is CASSEGAGYSLVKGYTF. The CDR3 DNA reads as TGTGCCAGCAGTGAAGGGGCAGGATATAGTTTGGTTAAGGGCTACACCTTC.

This clone was observed a few times. This sequence joins TRBV5-4 and TRBJ2-6; D is perhaps TRBD2 (5 bases). V was trimmed by 1 base and J by 2 bases, leaving 7 bases between them. Germline V gene data show CDR1 as SGHNT and CDR2 as YYREEE (reference sequence). This CDR3 comprises 15 residues. The CDR3 bases are TGTGCCAGCAGCTTGACCGGGGCTGGGGCCAACGTCCTGACTTTC. Protein: CASSLTGAGANVLTF.